These 28 T cell receptor beta chains were sequenced from one sample in a study of a mutant IDH1 vaccine in newly diagnosed glioma. These receptors' targets are unknown. Sample time point: week 5, during vaccination. Doses of 300 ug of mutant IDH1 20-mer peptide were given with topical imiquimod. Data came from immunoSEQ multiplex PCR; TCRdb stores just in-frame clones and leaves some out. The sample has 39,000 or so clones, around three quarters seen once; the top ten hold more than 5.5%. The input for sequencing was PBMCs, taken from a glioma patient whose treatment included an IDH1 peptide vaccine. Every receptor here comes from a man between 40 and 49 years old with glioma.

This clone was counted a single time. The rearrangement uses TRBV6-6 and TRBJ1-6; 9 bases are shared with TRBD1. This CDR3 comprises 13 residues. Germline lookup yields CDR1 MNHNY and CDR2 SVGAGI (reference sequence). V lost 5 bases and J lost 10; bases outside the gene matches: 3. The CDR3 bases are TGTGCCAGCAGTCGACAGGGGGGATCACCCCTCCACTTT. Translating it yields CASSRQGGSPLHF.

In its sample, this clone was seen once. The genes are TRBV7-8 and TRBJ2-5; 9 positions match TRBD1. V trimming: 2 bases; J trimming: 5 bases; junction bases outside the gene matches: 9. Germline CDR1 SGHVS, CDR2 FQNEAQ. This CDR3 contains 16 residues. In DNA, the CDR3 is TGTGCCAGCAGCTTACAACCCCGGGACAGGGACGAGACCCAGTACTTC. Protein product: CASSLQPRDRDETQYF.

The rearrangement joins TRBV5-1 to TRBJ1-4, with 7 positions matching TRBD1. J was trimmed by 4 bases and V by 4 bases; bases with no gene match: 7. CDR1 SGHRS and CDR2 YFSETQ come from the germline V gene. The CDR3 spans 15 residues. CDR3 in amino acids: CASSGKGAYNEKLFF. The CDR3, as DNA: TGCGCCAGCAGCGGAAAGGGGGCGTATAATGAAAAACTGTTTTTT. Full variable domain (missing parts from reference TRBV5-1 and TRBJ1-4): KAGVTQTPRYLIKTRGQQVTLSCSPISGHRSVSWYQQTPGQGLQFLFEYFSETQRNKGNFPGRFSGRQFSNSRSEMNVSTLELGDSALYLCASSGKGAYNEKLFFGSGTQLSVL.

The chain has TRBV18 and TRBJ2-5; weak D call: TRBD1 (6 bases). The germline V gene encodes CDR1 KGHSH and CDR2 LQKENI. The CDR3 contains 14 residues. V shed 5 bases and J shed 5 bases, with 15 bases lying between them. Here the CDR3 DNA reads TGTGCCAGCTCAGCGCAGGGGTTATTGGAGACCCAGTACTTC. It codes for CASSAQGLLETQYF. Full variable domain (missing parts from reference TRBV18 and TRBJ2-5): NAGVMQNPRHLVRRRGQEARLRCSPMKGHSHVYWYRQLPEEGLKFMVYLQKENIIDESGMPKERFSAEFPKEGPSILRIQQVVRGDSAAYFCASSAQGLLETQYFGPGTRLLVL.

This clone was seen a handful of times. This rearrangement joins TRBV30 to TRBJ2-1; 12 bases match TRBD2. This CDR3 has 12 residues. The trim removed 5 bases at V and 10 bases at J, leaving 3 bases unmatched. Looked up from germline, CDR1 is GTSNPN and CDR2 is SVGIG (reference sequence). In DNA, the CDR3 is TGTGCCTGGGGACTAGCGGGGACGGAGCAGTTCTTC. It is translated as CAWGLAGTEQFF.

The J gene is TRBJ2-3, the V gene TRBV6-4; TRBD2 might be the D (5 bases). V was cut by 3 bases and J by 8 bases, with 12 bases left in between. Germline CDR1 is MRHNA and CDR2 is SNTAGT. CDR3 size: 13 residues. The CDR3 DNA reads as TGTGCCAGCAGTGAAGCGGCGGGCCGTACGCAGTATTTT. Translation gives CASSEAAGRTQYF.

Only one count was recorded for this clone. The chain is built from TRBV6-5 and TRBJ1-2; D is unclear. Germline CDR1 reads MNHEY; CDR2 reads SVGAGI. V was pared by 6 bases and J by 4 bases, with 18 bases between. The CDR3 has 15 amino acids. The CDR3 DNA follows: TGTGCCAGCAGGCCCGAGTCTCAAGGCAGCTATGGCTACACCTTC. This sequence encodes CASRPESQGSYGYTF.

The J gene is TRBJ2-2, the V gene TRBV6-5, with TRBD1 matching 8 bases. Germline assignment: CDR1 MNHEY and CDR2 SVGAGI. The CDR3 has 15 residues. The ends lost 8 bases at V and 3 bases at J; junction bases unmatched: 8. The CDR3 spells CASYRAGGYTGELFF. The CDR3 bases are TGTGCCAGCTATCGGGCAGGGGGCTACACCGGGGAGCTGTTTTTT.

The chain joins TRBV6-5 to TRBJ1-1, with D maybe TRBD1 (5 bases). The CDR3 covers 15 residues. The germline V gene has CDR1 MNHEY and CDR2 SVGAGI. Trimming took off 2 bases at V and 4 bases at J, with 14 bases between the two ends. The CDR3 DNA is TGTGCCAGCAGTTACGCGCAGGGATGGGGCACTGAAGCTTTCTTT. It translates to CASSYAQGWGTEAFF.

There are a few counts of this clone. The rearrangement uses TRBV4-1 and TRBJ1-6; no clear D. The CDR3 length is 16 residues. Trimming removed 0 bases at V and 8 bases at J, with 14 bases between. CDR1 and CDR2 (germline): MGHRA, YSYEKL. This CDR3 is CASSQDWGYPYSPLHF. CDR3 DNA: TGCGCCAGCAGCCAAGACTGGGGTTATCCTTATTCACCCCTCCACTTT.

The chain recombines TRBV7-9 with TRBJ2-1; maybe TRBD2 (6 bases). The V end lost 0 bases, the J end lost 5 bases, and 8 bases lay between the germline ends. This CDR3 comprises 14 residues. Germline CDR1 and CDR2: SEHNR and FQNEAQ (reference sequence). The CDR3 coding sequence is TGTGCCAGCAGCTTAGCGGGGGGTAACAATGAGCAGTTCTTC. Its translation is CASSLAGGNNEQFF.

V usage is TRBV5-1 and J usage is TRBJ2-5; D may be TRBD1 or TRBD2 (7 bases each). Germline values: CDR1 SGHRS, CDR2 YFSETQ. The CDR3 is made up of 15 amino acids. Trimming pared 5 bases from V and 1 base from J, leaving 15 bases between. This CDR3 is CASRRGEGAQETQYF. Here the CDR3 DNA reads TGCGCCAGCAGGAGAGGGGAGGGGGCCCAAGAGACCCAGTACTTC.

This chain links TRBV19 with TRBJ2-7, with a possible D match to TRBD2 (5 bases). CDR1 LNHDA and CDR2 SQIVND come from the germline V gene (reference sequence). V lost 4 bases to trimming and J lost 5 bases, with 12 bases between them. The CDR3 runs to 13 residues. CDR3 loop: CASSSLRAHEQYF. Here the CDR3 DNA reads TGTGCCAGTAGTAGCCTGAGGGCCCACGAGCAGTACTTC.

This clone was detected only a few times. CDR3 bases: TGTGCCAGCAGTGAAGCTGGCAGGGTTCATGGCTACACCTTC. It encodes CASSEAGRVHGYTF. The chain couples TRBV2 to TRBJ1-2; a possible D gene is TRBD1 (5 bases). Trimming stripped 0 bases from V and 6 bases from J, with 11 bases between. Germline V gives CDR1 SNHLY, CDR2 FYNNEI. The CDR3 has 14 residues. Full variable domain (remainder filled in from reference TRBV2 and TRBJ1-2): EPEVTQTPSHQVTQMGQEVILRCVPISNHLYFYWYRQILGQKVEFLVSFYNNEISEKSEIFDDQFSVERPDGSNFTLKIRSTKLEDSAMYFCASSEAGRVHGYTFGSGTRLTVV.

This chain joins TRBV20-1 and TRBJ1-2; D is uncertain. CDR3 length equals 11 residues. The germline V gene has CDR1 DFQATT and CDR2 SNEGSKA (reference sequence). The ends were cut back, 4 bases at V and 6 bases at J, with 9 bases in the middle. The CDR3 DNA follows: TGCAGTGCTACGGGCGGGAATGGCTACACCTTC. It translates to CSATGGNGYTF.

This clone has a handful of counts. This rearrangement joins TRBV2 to TRBJ1-1; 7 bases are a match to TRBD1. The V and J ends lost 2 bases and 4 bases, in that order; junction bases with no gene match: 13. CDR1 SNHLY and CDR2 FYNNEI come from the germline V gene. The CDR3 has 17 amino acids. The CDR3 bases are TGTGCCAGCAGTGAAAGTTCAGGGGGGGCGCAGGTCACTGAAGCTTTCTTT. This encodes CASSESSGGAQVTEAFF.

The V and J genes are TRBV6-4 and TRBJ2-3; 11 bases line up with TRBD2. V lost 3 bases, J lost 2 bases, and 1 base stayed unmatched. The length of the CDR3 is 15 residues. Germline-derived CDR1 and CDR2 are MRHNA and SNTAGT. The CDR3 sequence is CASSEGLADTDTQYF. As DNA, the CDR3 is TGTGCCAGCAGTGAGGGACTAGCGGACACAGATACGCAGTATTTT.

The chain couples TRBV7-8 to TRBJ2-2; D is possibly TRBD2 (6 bases). V lost 4 bases and J lost 4, with 25 bases in between. Looked up from germline, CDR1 is SGHVS and CDR2 is FQNEAQ. This CDR3 contains 19 residues. This chain's CDR3 is CASSSSDGLAGLLTGELFF. CDR3 DNA sequence: TGTGCCAGCAGCTCCAGCGACGGTTTGGCGGGGCTTCTCACCGGGGAGCTGTTTTTT. Together with reference TRBV7-8 and TRBJ2-2, the CDR3 gives the full variable domain: GAGVSQSPRYKVAKRGQDVALRCDPISGHVSLFWYQQALGQGPEFLTYFQNEAQLDKSGLPSDRFFAERPEGSVSTLKIQRTQQEDSAVYLCASSSSDGLAGLLTGELFFGEGSRLTVL.

The chain carries TRBV5-6 and TRBJ1-2; unclear D gene. V lost 0 bases, J lost 7 bases, and 7 bases lay in between. The CDR3 sequence is 12 residues long. Germline V gives CDR1 SGHDT, CDR2 YYEEEE. As DNA, the CDR3 is TGTGCCAGCAGCTTGGGTCCCCTTGGCTACACCTTC. This translates into CASSLGPLGYTF.

In its sample, this clone was seen a few times. This chain uses TRBV19 with TRBJ1-6; no clear D. The CDR3 has 15 amino acids. Germline V gives CDR1 LNHDA, CDR2 SQIVND (reference sequence). V dropped 0 bases and J dropped 7 bases, with 10 bases sitting between them. Written as DNA, the CDR3 is TGTGCCAGTAGTATAGATATCGAGGGCAATTCACCCCTCCACTTT. Translated: CASSIDIEGNSPLHF.

CDR3 bases: TGCGCCAGCAGCCGGACAGGAAGGAATGAAAAACTGTTTTTT. It codes for CASSRTGRNEKLFF. The rearrangement uses TRBV4-1 and TRBJ1-4; 7 bases match TRBD1. V trimming: 4 bases; J trimming: 5 bases; junction bases outside the gene matches: 4. The length of the CDR3 is 14 residues. Per germline, CDR1 MGHRA and CDR2 YSYEKL.

The chain recombines TRBV6-1 with TRBJ1-3; D gene unclear. The V gene lost 2 bases and the J gene lost 4 bases, with 15 bases spanning the gap. Germline V CDR1 and CDR2: MNHNS, SASEGT. The length of the CDR3 is 16 residues. CDR3 coding DNA: TGTGCCAGCAGTGAAAGGGCAGGCCTAGGAGGAAACACCATATATTTT. Translation gives CASSERAGLGGNTIYF.

The V and J genes are TRBV2 and TRBJ2-5; 8 nucleotides agree with TRBD1. Per germline, CDR1 SNHLY and CDR2 FYNNEI. V dropped 3 bases and J dropped 4; count of bases not matched to a gene: 1. This CDR3 is built from 13 residues. The CDR3 here is CASSDRGPETQYF. As DNA, the CDR3 is TGTGCCAGCAGTGACAGGGGGCCAGAGACCCAGTACTTC.

This clone was picked up a small number of times. The chain carries TRBV19 and TRBJ1-2; no firm D call. Trimming left V 1 base short and J 0 bases short, with 9 bases between. From germline, CDR1 is LNHDA and CDR2 SQIVND (reference sequence). This CDR3 contains 15 residues. As DNA, the CDR3 is TGTGCCAGTAGTATAGTTGGGCGAGCTAACTATGGCTACACCTTC. Translation: CASSIVGRANYGYTF.

The rearrangement uses TRBV7-9 and TRBJ2-7; possibly TRBD1 or TRBD2 for D (5 bases each). The CDR3 is made up of 14 amino acids. V dropped 5 bases and J dropped 2 bases, with 13 bases sitting between them. CDR1 is SEHNR and CDR2 is FQNEAQ in the germline V gene (reference sequence). The CDR3 sequence: CASSGRDGAYEQYF. DNA for the CDR3: TGTGCCAGCAGCGGCCGGGACGGAGCCTACGAGCAGTACTTC.

The chain recombines TRBV5-4 with TRBJ2-3; 12 bases are shared with TRBD2. In germline, CDR1 is SGHNT, CDR2 YYREEE (reference sequence). The CDR3 sequence is 18 residues long. V was clipped by 4 bases and J by 4 bases; unmatched bases: 13. Written as DNA, the CDR3 is TGTGCCAGCAGCCGAAACCCGCTAGCGGGGGGGCGTTCAGATACGCAGTATTTT. Protein product: CASSRNPLAGGRSDTQYF. The variable domain in full, completed from reference TRBV5-4 and TRBJ2-3, reads ETGVTQSPTHLIKTRGQQVTLRCSSQSGHNTVSWYQQALGQGPQFIFQYYREEENGRGNFPPRFSGLQFPNYSSELNVNALELDDSALYLCASSRNPLAGGRSDTQYFGPGTRLTVL.

CDR3 coding DNA: TGCGCCAGCATGAGGGACAGCTCCACCGGGGAGCTGTTTTTT. Its protein is CASMRDSSTGELFF. The rearrangement uses TRBV5-1 and TRBJ2-2, with 7 bases aligning to TRBD1. Germline CDR1 and CDR2: SGHRS and YFSETQ. V shed 6 bases and J 4 bases; nucleotides not matched to a gene: 6. The CDR3 has 14 residues.

The V call is TRBV4-1, the J call TRBJ1-6; D gene unclear. CDR3 size: 13 residues. The V gene's germline CDR1 is MGHRA and CDR2 YSYEKL. V was clipped by 0 bases and J by 10 bases, with 7 bases between them. CDR3 sequence reads: CASSQERESPLHF. CDR3 nucleotide sequence: TGCGCCAGCAGCCAAGAAAGGGAGTCACCCCTCCACTTT.